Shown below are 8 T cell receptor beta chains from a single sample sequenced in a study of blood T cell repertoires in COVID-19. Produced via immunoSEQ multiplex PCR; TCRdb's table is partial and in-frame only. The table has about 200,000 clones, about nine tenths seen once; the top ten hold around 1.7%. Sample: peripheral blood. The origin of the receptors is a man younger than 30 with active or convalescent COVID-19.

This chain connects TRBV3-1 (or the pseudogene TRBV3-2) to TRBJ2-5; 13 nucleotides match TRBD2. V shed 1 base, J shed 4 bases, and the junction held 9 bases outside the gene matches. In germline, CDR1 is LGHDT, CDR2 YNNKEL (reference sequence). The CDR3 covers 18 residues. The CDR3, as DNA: TGTGCCAGCAGCCAAGGGTATACTAGCGGGGGGGCCGGAGAGACCCAGTACTTC. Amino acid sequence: CASSQGYTSGGAGETQYF.

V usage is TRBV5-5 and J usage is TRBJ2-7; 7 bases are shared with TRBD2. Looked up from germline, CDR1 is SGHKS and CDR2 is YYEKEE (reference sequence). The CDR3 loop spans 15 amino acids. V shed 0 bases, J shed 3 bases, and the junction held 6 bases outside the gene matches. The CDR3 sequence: CASSLGLAGVYEQYF. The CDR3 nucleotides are TGTGCCAGCAGCTTGGGGTTAGCGGGTGTCTACGAGCAGTACTTC.

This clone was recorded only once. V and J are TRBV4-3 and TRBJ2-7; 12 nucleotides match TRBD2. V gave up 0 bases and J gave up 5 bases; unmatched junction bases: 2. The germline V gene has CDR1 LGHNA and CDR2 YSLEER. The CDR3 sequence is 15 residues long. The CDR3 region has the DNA TGCGCCAGCAGCCAAGAACTAGCGGGAGGCCACGAGCAGTACTTC. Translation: CASSQELAGGHEQYF.

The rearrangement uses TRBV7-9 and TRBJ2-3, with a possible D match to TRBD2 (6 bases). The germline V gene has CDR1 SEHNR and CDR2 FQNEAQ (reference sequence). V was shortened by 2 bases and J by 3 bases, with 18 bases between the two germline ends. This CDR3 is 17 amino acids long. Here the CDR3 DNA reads TGTGCCAGCAGCTTAATGCCAGGTTCGGGAGCTACAGATACGCAGTATTTT. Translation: CASSLMPGSGATDTQYF.

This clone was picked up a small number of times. The CDR3 here is CATSDPGQSSGYTF. The CDR3 DNA follows: TGTGCCACCAGTGACCCAGGACAGTCTAGCGGCTACACCTTC. The V gene is TRBV24-1, the J gene TRBJ1-2, with D possibly being TRBD1 (6 bases). Germline CDR1 reads KGHDR; CDR2 reads SFDVKD. The length of the CDR3 is 14 residues. Trimming took 4 bases from V and 8 from J, leaving 16 bases between them.

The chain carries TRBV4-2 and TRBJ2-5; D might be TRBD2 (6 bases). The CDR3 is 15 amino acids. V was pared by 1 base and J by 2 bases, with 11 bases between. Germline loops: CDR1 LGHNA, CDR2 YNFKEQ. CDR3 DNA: TGTGCCAGCAGCCAAGGACTAGATCGTCAAGAGACCCAGTACTTC. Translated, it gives CASSQGLDRQETQYF.

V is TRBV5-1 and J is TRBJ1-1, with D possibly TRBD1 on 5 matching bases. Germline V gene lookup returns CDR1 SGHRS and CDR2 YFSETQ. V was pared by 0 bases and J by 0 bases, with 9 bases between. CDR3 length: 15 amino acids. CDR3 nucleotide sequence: TGCGCCAGCAGCTTGGTCGGGGGTATGAACACTGAAGCTTTCTTT. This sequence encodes CASSLVGGMNTEAFF.

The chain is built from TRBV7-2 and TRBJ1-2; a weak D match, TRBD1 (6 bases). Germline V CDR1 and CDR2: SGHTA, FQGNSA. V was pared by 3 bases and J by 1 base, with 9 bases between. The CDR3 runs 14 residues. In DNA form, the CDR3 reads TGTGCCAGCAGCTTCGGGGGGCATAACTATGGCTACACCTTC. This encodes CASSFGGHNYGYTF.